A selection of T cell receptor beta chains follows, all from one sample in a study of blood T cell repertoires in COVID-19. Clones were sequenced by immunoSEQ multiplex PCR, and TCRdb holds only the in-frame ones, with some missing. Of about 340,000 clones in the sample, around nine tenths were seen once. The specimen was peripheral blood. Receptors originate from a woman in her 70s with COVID-19, enrolled during active disease. The CDR3 runs from the conserved cysteine through the conserved F or W. The order of the fields is V gene, D gene, J gene, clone size, CDR3 protein, CDR3 DNA. D genes are given only for firm matches. Size is stated for part of the rows, as once, few or many counts, or as a class when the clone is expanded.

TRBV7-2	.	TRBJ1-6	.	CASSLDGGESPLHF	TGTGCCAGCAGCTTAGATGGGGGCGAGTCACCCCTCCACTTT
TRBV5-1	TRBD1	TRBJ1-1	.	CASSIRGPADLNTEAFF	TGCGCCAGCAGCATCAGGGGGCCCGCTGATCTGAACACTGAAGCTTTCTTT
TRBV2	.	TRBJ1-1	.	CASSNTRVRGTGTEAFF	TGTGCCAGCAGTAATACCAGGGTACGGGGGACGGGCACTGAAGCTTTCTTT
TRBV24-1	.	TRBJ1-2	.	CATSDGIRTRGYTF	TGTGCCACCAGTGATGGTATACGGACAAGGGGCTACACCTTC
TRBV5-6	.	TRBJ1-2	once	CASSLTKQGNYGYTF	TGTGCCAGCAGCTTGACCAAACAGGGTAACTATGGCTACACCTTC
TRBV4-2	.	TRBJ1-1	.	CASSRTVDTEAFF	TGTGCCAGCAGCCGGACAGTCGACACTGAAGCTTTCTTT
TRBV27	.	TRBJ2-7	.	CASSLGGTHEQYF	TGTGCCAGCAGTTTAGGGGGGACCCACGAGCAGTACTTC
TRBV28	TRBD1	TRBJ1-2	.	CASRLQGTSYGYTF	TGTGCCAGCAGGCTACAGGGGACAAGCTATGGCTACACCTTC
TRBV18	TRBD1	TRBJ2-1	once	CASSSGQGNEQFF	TGTGCCAGCTCATCCGGACAGGGCAATGAGCAGTTCTTC
TRBV19	.	TRBJ2-1	.	CASSISPSYNEQFF	TGTGCCAGTAGTATCAGTCCTTCCTACAATGAGCAGTTCTTC
TRBV3-1/TRBV3-2	.	TRBJ1-5	few	CASSQDPRGGEPQHF	TGTGCCAGCAGCCAAGATCCCAGGGGTGGAGAGCCCCAGCATTTT
TRBV5-4	.	TRBJ2-7	.	CASSLAPGGYEQYF	TGTGCCAGCAGCTTGGCCCCCGGGGGCTACGAGCAGTACTTC
TRBV5-1	.	TRBJ1-1	.	CASSFGQPNTEAFF	TGCGCCAGCAGCTTCGGACAGCCGAACACTGAAGCTTTCTTT
TRBV30	.	TRBJ1-6	.	CAWTTGFRNYNSPLHF	TGTGCCTGGACTACAGGGTTTCGAAATTATAATTCACCCCTCCACTTT
TRBV5-1	TRBD2	TRBJ2-1	.	CARGGRQGSYNEQFF	TGCGCCCGGGGGGGAAGGCAGGGCTCCTACAATGAGCAGTTCTTC
TRBV14	.	TRBJ1-1	.	CASSQFAGSSEAFF	TGTGCCAGCAGCCAATTTGCAGGGTCCTCTGAAGCTTTCTTT
TRBV4-3	TRBD1	TRBJ2-7	.	CASSQDLLDRVYEQYF	TGCGCCAGCAGCCAAGATCTCCTGGACAGGGTGTACGAGCAGTACTTC
TRBV7-9	.	TRBJ1-1	.	CASSLTQGNTEAFF	TGTGCCAGCAGCTTGACCCAGGGGAACACTGAAGCTTTCTTT
TRBV24-1	.	TRBJ2-1	once	CATGPINEQFF	TGTGCCACCGGGCCTATCAATGAGCAGTTCTTC
TRBV3-1/TRBV3-2	TRBD1	TRBJ1-2	.	CASSQDIDRALNGYTF	TGTGCCAGCAGCCAAGATATAGACAGGGCTTTAAATGGCTACACCTTC
TRBV5-1	TRBD2	TRBJ2-3	.	CASSPGLVVPDTQYF	TGCGCCAGCAGCCCTGGACTAGTAGTCCCAGATACGCAGTATTTT
TRBV5-6	.	TRBJ1-2	few	CASSQVPEYGYTF	TGTGCCAGCAGTCAAGTTCCCGAGTATGGCTACACCTTC
TRBV4-2	.	TRBJ1-3	.	CASSLEEGPGNTIYF	TGTGCCAGCAGCCTCGAGGAGGGTCCTGGAAACACCATATATTTT
TRBV23-1	TRBD1	TRBJ1-2	.	CASSHDRVGYGYTF	TGCGCCAGCAGTCATGACAGGGTAGGCTATGGCTACACCTTC
TRBV11-2	.	TRBJ2-2	.	CASSLAGVNTGELFF	TGTGCCAGCAGCTTAGCAGGGGTGAACACCGGGGAGCTGTTTTTT
TRBV10-1	.	TRBJ2-5	.	CASSETGNDGETQYF	TGCGCCAGCAGTGAGACGGGGAACGATGGGGAGACCCAGTACTTC
TRBV7-2	TRBD1	TRBJ2-5	few	CASSSRGPSGETQYF	TGTGCCAGCAGCTCCAGGGGGCCCTCCGGGGAGACCCAGTACTTC
TRBV6-5	.	TRBJ2-1	.	CASSYSGVAYNEQFF	TGTGCCAGCAGTTACTCCGGAGTCGCCTACAATGAGCAGTTCTTC
TRBV18	TRBD1	TRBJ1-2	once	CASSPPYPDREVYGYTF	TGTGCCAGCTCACCGCCCTACCCGGACAGGGAGGTTTATGGCTACACCTTC
TRBV2	.	TRBJ1-1	.	CASSETGGENTEAFF	TGTGCCAGCAGTGAGACGGGGGGCGAAAACACTGAAGCTTTCTTT
TRBV7-2	TRBD2	TRBJ2-3	.	CASSPGVAGWLSTDTQYF	TGTGCCAGCAGCCCTGGGGTAGCGGGGTGGCTTAGCACAGATACGCAGTATTTT
TRBV6-4	TRBD2	TRBJ2-4	.	CASSDGGEGFNIQYF	TGTGCCAGCAGTGACGGAGGGGAGGGTTTTAACATTCAGTACTTC
TRBV6-6	.	TRBJ1-1	once	CAAREPFF	TGTGCCGCTCGAGAACCTTTCTTT
TRBV4-2	.	TRBJ1-2	.	CASSQPQTVRGYTF	TGTGCCAGCAGCCAACCACAGACAGTTCGGGGCTACACCTTC
TRBV30	TRBD1	TRBJ1-2	.	CAWSLDRGYGYTF	TGTGCCTGGAGCCTGGACAGGGGCTATGGCTACACCTTC
TRBV12-5	TRBD2	TRBJ2-7	.	CASGLVGVDERGKVSSYEQYF	TGTGCTAGTGGTTTGGTCGGGGTCGATGAGCGGGGAAAAGTTAGCTCCTACGAGCAGTACTTC
TRBV21-1	.	TRBJ2-5	.	CASSKDGPSGASGETQYF	TGTGCCAGCAGCAAAGATGGGCCTAGCGGGGCCTCGGGGGAGACCCAGTACTTC
TRBV30	.	TRBJ2-7	.	CAWTKQGGGPSYEQYF	TGTGCCTGGACAAAACAGGGAGGGGGGCCATCCTACGAGCAGTACTTC
TRBV5-8	.	TRBJ1-3	.	CASRSAGNTIYF	TGTGCCAGCAGGTCAGCTGGAAACACCATATATTTT
TRBV9	.	TRBJ1-5	once	CASSVASGLGQPQHF	TGTGCCAGCAGCGTAGCATCGGGGTTGGGTCAGCCCCAGCATTTT
TRBV6-5	.	TRBJ1-1	.	CASSRGHPEAAFF	TGTGCCAGCAGTCGGGGACACCCAGAGGCAGCTTTCTTT
TRBV27	TRBD1	TRBJ1-2	.	CASRRTGGNYGYTF	TGTGCCAGCAGACGGACAGGGGGCAACTATGGCTACACCTTC
TRBV2	TRBD1	TRBJ1-2	.	CASSEGQGWDGYTF	TGTGCCAGCAGTGAAGGACAGGGATGGGATGGCTACACCTTC
TRBV7-2	TRBD1	TRBJ1-1	.	CASSLVQGSNTEAFF	TGTGCCAGCAGCTTGGTACAGGGGAGCAACACTGAAGCTTTCTTT
TRBV24-1	TRBD2	TRBJ2-1	.	CATSEGGGSYNEQFF	TGTGCCACCAGTGAAGGCGGGGGCTCCTACAATGAGCAGTTCTTC
TRBV7-2	TRBD2	TRBJ2-7	.	CASSLAGGPYEQYF	TGTGCCAGCAGCTTAGCGGGAGGGCCCTACGAGCAGTACTTC
TRBV5-1	TRBD1	TRBJ2-7	.	CASWVETGGKEVKEQYF	TGCGCCAGTTGGGTTGAGACAGGGGGAAAAGAGGTCAAGGAGCAGTACTTC
TRBV9	TRBD2	TRBJ2-5	.	CASSVGSKGLGETQYF	TGTGCCAGCAGCGTAGGATCGAAGGGACTAGGCGAGACCCAGTACTTC
TRBV5-1	TRBD1	TRBJ1-4	.	CASSLEGDRDNEKLFF	TGCGCCAGCAGCTTGGAAGGGGACAGGGATAACGAAAAACTGTTTTTT
TRBV7-2	.	TRBJ1-2	.	CASSPSQDNYGYTF	TGTGCCAGCAGCCCTTCTCAGGATAACTATGGCTACACCTTC
TRBV9	.	TRBJ2-2	.	CASSVGANTGELFF	TGTGCCAGCAGCGTGGGCGCTAACACCGGGGAGCTGTTTTTT
TRBV3-1/TRBV3-2	TRBD1	TRBJ1-4	.	CASSQVRGEKLFF	TGTGCCAGCAGCCAAGTCAGGGGGGAAAAACTGTTTTTT
TRBV7-9	TRBD2	TRBJ2-3	.	CASSISGGSTDTQYF	TGTGCCAGCAGCATTAGCGGGGGGTCCACAGATACGCAGTATTTT